This entry concerns a single T cell receptor beta chain. The data stem from a study of blood T cells in healthy people across ages. Using a J-beta primer mix together with a sample-barcoded 5' primer, a second PCR was run for roughly 6 to 11 cycles. Every cDNA molecule bore a tag from a template-switch adaptor containing 12 random nucleotides. MiXCR, run by TCRdb on the 5' RACE reads, gives a single entry per CDR3 protein. The repertoire has 850,000 to 1,100,000 distinct CDR3 sequences, roughly two fifths of them found once; the top ten carry 10% to 15%. The people who gave samples were healthy Caucasians from Russia, aged roughly 6 to 100. Isolated PBMCs totaled at least 6 million in each sample. CDR3 length: 15 residues. Germline lookup yields CDR1 SGHTA and CDR2 FQGNSA. Deletions cut 3 bases from V and 11 bases from J, with 22 bases between.

This TCR came from a man younger than 30 in good health. The chain links TRBV7-2 to TRBJ2-5, with a possible D match to TRBD2 (5 bases). The sequencing sample was made of blood. CDR3 nucleotide sequence: TGTGCCAGCAGCTTGGGGAGACTACCCTACAATGAGCAGTACTTC. This encodes CASSLGRLPYNEQYF.